The 28 T cell receptor beta chains below were found in one sample sequenced in a study of T cell responses to AZD1222 COVID-19 vaccine. Clones were read by immunoSEQ multiplex PCR, and TCRdb kept only the in-frame ones, dropping some. The table has about 120,000 clones, about 90% seen once. The specimen was peripheral blood, collected on day 0 of AZD1222 vaccination. Source of these receptors: an adult in good health.

V usage is TRBV7-9 and J usage is TRBJ1-4; D remains ambiguous. The germline V gene has CDR1 SEHNR and CDR2 FQNEAQ (reference sequence). V lost 5 bases, J lost 1 base, and 11 bases lay in between. The CDR3 contains 15 residues. CDR3 in amino acids: CASSPKELTNEKLFF. CDR3 DNA sequence: TGTGCCAGCAGCCCCAAAGAGTTAACTAATGAAAAACTGTTTTTT.

The chain links TRBV19 to TRBJ2-1; 10 positions match TRBD2. The germline CDR1 and CDR2 sequences are LNHDA and SQIVND (reference sequence). J lost 5 bases, V lost 6 bases, and 7 bases had no gene match. This CDR3 region has 15 residues. The CDR3 reads CASSGTSAGNNEQFF. The CDR3 DNA is TGTGCCAGTAGCGGGACTAGCGCCGGAAACAATGAGCAGTTCTTC.

The J gene is TRBJ1-5, the V gene TRBV2; TRBD1 matches at 10 bases. With V trimmed by 6 bases and J by 5 bases, 10 bases remained unmatched. The CDR3 runs to 16 residues. Germline loops: CDR1 SNHLY, CDR2 FYNNEI. The CDR3 here is CASRLRDRGQHQPQHF. CDR3 bases: TGTGCCAGCAGGCTGCGGGACAGGGGTCAACATCAGCCCCAGCATTTT.

This chain joins TRBV6-6 and TRBJ1-1, with unresolved D. CDR3 length: 14 residues. CDR1 is MNHNY and CDR2 is SVGAGI in the germline V gene (reference sequence). Trimming took off 2 bases at V and 1 base at J, with 8 bases between the two ends. This chain's CDR3 is CASSYPHENTEAFF. Here the CDR3 DNA reads TGTGCCAGCAGTTACCCTCACGAGAACACTGAAGCTTTCTTT.

The rearrangement uses TRBV7-9 and TRBJ2-2; D may correspond to TRBD1 or TRBD2 (6 bases each). V lost 5 bases to trimming and J lost 4 bases, with 17 bases between them. Germline loops: CDR1 SEHNR, CDR2 FQNEAQ (reference sequence). The CDR3 runs 16 residues. CDR3 sequence: CASSPPRGGLTGELFF. In nucleotides, the CDR3 is TGTGCCAGCAGCCCGCCGCGAGGGGGGCTCACCGGGGAGCTGTTTTTT.

V gene TRBV7-9 combines with J gene TRBJ2-7, with TRBD1 matching over 10 bases. Per the germline V gene, CDR1 is SEHNR and CDR2 is FQNEAQ (reference sequence). CDR3 size: 18 residues. The junction had 11 bases not matched to a gene; V was cut back by 1 base and J by 2 bases. As DNA, the CDR3 is TGTGCCAGCAGCTTAGGCGGACAGGGGGTCGCGTCCCCCTACGAGCAGTACTTC. Translating gives CASSLGGQGVASPYEQYF.

The chain combines TRBV7-9 with TRBJ2-5; unclear D gene. This CDR3 region has 14 residues. The V and J ends lost 5 bases and 5 bases respectively, with 15 bases between them. CDR1 is SEHNR and CDR2 is FQNEAQ in the germline V gene (reference sequence). CDR3 loop: CASSPKVGTETQYF. In nucleotides, the CDR3 is TGTGCCAGCAGCCCAAAAGTGGGCACCGAGACCCAGTACTTC. The variable domain in full, with the rest retrieved from reference TRBV7-9 and TRBJ2-5, is DTGVSQNPRHKITKRGQNVTFRCDPISEHNRLYWYRQTLGQGPEFLTYFQNEAQLEKSRLLSDRFSAERPKGSFSTLEIQRTEQGDSAMYLCASSPKVGTETQYFGPGTRLLVL.

The gene calls are TRBV30 and TRBJ1-2; no firm D call. This CDR3 has 14 residues. Germline CDR1 and CDR2: GTSNPN and SVGIG (reference sequence). Trimming cost V 3 bases and J 8 bases, with 19 bases left between them. As DNA, the CDR3 is TGTGCCTGGAGACTAGCGGGAGGGCTTGGGGGCTACACCTTC. Its translation: CAWRLAGGLGGYTF. Full variable domain (missing parts from reference TRBV30 and TRBJ1-2): SQTIHQWPATLVQPVGSPLSLECTVEGTSNPNLYWYRQAAGRGLQLLFYSVGIGQISSEVPQNLSASRPQDRQFILSSKKLLLSDSGFYLCAWRLAGGLGGYTFGSGTRLTVV.

The chain is built from TRBV19 and TRBJ1-1; D not certain. Trimming took 2 bases from V and 0 from J, leaving 16 bases between them. The CDR3 covers 17 residues. The germline V gene has CDR1 LNHDA and CDR2 SQIVND (reference sequence). The CDR3 coding sequence is TGTGCCAGTAGTATAAGGGCAGCCAGCTACATGAACACTGAAGCTTTCTTT. Translated: CASSIRAASYMNTEAFF.

The chain joins TRBV7-9 to TRBJ2-7; 7 nucleotides agree with TRBD2. The CDR3 spans 16 residues. The J segment lost 0 bases and the V segment lost 5 bases, leaving 10 bases of the junction unmatched. Germline-derived CDR1 and CDR2 are SEHNR and FQNEAQ (reference sequence). The CDR3 nucleotides read TGTGCCAGCAGCGGGGGGGATTGGACGGCCTCCTACGAGCAGTACTTC. The encoded protein is CASSGGDWTASYEQYF.

The genes are TRBV6-5 and TRBJ2-5; 13 bases align to TRBD2. Germline V lookup: CDR1 MNHEY, CDR2 SVGAGI. J lost 5 bases, V lost 5 bases, and 5 bases had no gene match. This CDR3 contains 15 residues. Written as DNA, the CDR3 is TGTGCCAGCAGTAGACTAGCGGGGGGCCGGGAGACCCAGTACTTC. It codes for CASSRLAGGRETQYF.

This chain uses TRBV10-3 with TRBJ1-2; TRBD1 agrees at 9 bases. The CDR3 has 15 residues. Germline V lookup: CDR1 ENHRY, CDR2 SYGVKD. V lost 8 bases to trimming and J lost 5 bases; unmatched junction nucleotides: 12. The CDR3 loop reads CAISRTGDLTYGYTF. The CDR3 nucleotides are TGTGCCATCTCTCGGACAGGGGATTTAACTTATGGCTACACCTTC.

The genes are TRBV27 and TRBJ1-4, with D perhaps matching TRBD1 (6 bases). Trimming removed 5 bases at V and 8 bases at J, with 18 bases between. This CDR3 comprises 15 residues. Germline values: CDR1 MNHEY, CDR2 SMNVEV (reference sequence). CDR3 coding DNA: TGTGCCAGCAGTCTCGCCCCCAGGGGAGACGAAAAACTGTTTTTT. Translating it yields CASSLAPRGDEKLFF.

This clone turned up a few times. This chain connects TRBV7-9 to TRBJ2-2; 7 bases align to TRBD1. Trimming removed 2 bases from V and 2 bases from J; junction bases left unmatched: 5. The CDR3 is 16 amino acids. The germline CDR1 and CDR2 sequences are SEHNR and FQNEAQ (reference sequence). CDR3 loop: CASSLSWDSNTGELFF. The CDR3 nucleotides are TGTGCCAGCAGCTTAAGTTGGGACAGTAACACCGGGGAGCTGTTTTTT. The variable domain in full, with the rest retrieved from reference TRBV7-9 and TRBJ2-2, is DTGVSQNPRHKITKRGQNVTFRCDPISEHNRLYWYRQTLGQGPEFLTYFQNEAQLEKSRLLSDRFSAERPKGSFSTLEIQRTEQGDSAMYLCASSLSWDSNTGELFFGEGSRLTVL.

The rearrangement joins TRBV7-9 to TRBJ1-4, with D unclear. CDR1 is SEHNR, CDR2 FQNEAQ, per germline (reference sequence). This CDR3 comprises 14 residues. Trimming pared 5 bases from V and 1 base from J, leaving 8 bases between. For the CDR3, the DNA is TGTGCCAGCAGCGTCAGGTTAACTAATGAAAAACTGTTTTTT. Its translation is CASSVRLTNEKLFF. Combining the CDR3 with reference TRBV7-9 and TRBJ1-4 gives the whole variable domain DTGVSQNPRHKITKRGQNVTFRCDPISEHNRLYWYRQTLGQGPEFLTYFQNEAQLEKSRLLSDRFSAERPKGSFSTLEIQRTEQGDSAMYLCASSVRLTNEKLFFGSGTQLSVL.

This chain links TRBV18 with TRBJ1-1; D gene unclear. V was shortened by 2 bases and J by 2 bases, with 9 bases between the two germline ends. Germline V lookup: CDR1 KGHSH, CDR2 LQKENI. CDR3 length equals 14 residues. The CDR3 coding sequence is TGTGCCAGCTCACCAAGTGCGGTTAACACTGAAGCTTTCTTT. Its translation is CASSPSAVNTEAFF. Supplemented by reference TRBV18 and TRBJ1-1, the full variable domain reads NAGVMQNPRHLVRRRGQEARLRCSPMKGHSHVYWYRQLPEEGLKFMVYLQKENIIDESGMPKERFSAEFPKEGPSILRIQQVVRGDSAAYFCASSPSAVNTEAFFGQGTRLTVV.

The J gene is TRBJ2-1, the V gene TRBV2; no definite D call. The CDR3 runs 11 residues. CDR1 SNHLY and CDR2 FYNNEI come from the germline V gene. With 1 base removed from V and 7 bases from J, the gap between germline ends came to 2 bases. The CDR3: CASSEENEQFF. The CDR3 nucleotides are TGTGCCAGCAGTGAAGAGAATGAGCAGTTCTTC.

The chain links TRBV12-3 or TRBV12-4 to TRBJ1-1, with a possible D match to TRBD1 (6 bases). The V end lost 6 bases, the J end lost 2 bases, and 10 bases lay between the germline ends. This CDR3 spans 13 amino acids. The CDR3 protein is CASSLDSNTEAFF. The CDR3 DNA reads TGTGCCAGCAGCTTGGACAGCAACACTGAAGCTTTCTTT.

This clone was seen only a few times. This chain links TRBV18 with TRBJ1-1; D uncertain. The CDR3 is 13 residues long. Trimming shortened V by 0 bases and J by 4 bases, and 6 bases separated the two germline ends. The germline V gene encodes CDR1 KGHSH and CDR2 LQKENI. CDR3: CASSPPVSTEAFF. The CDR3 nucleotides are TGTGCCAGCTCACCACCGGTGAGCACTGAAGCTTTCTTT.

CDR3 in amino acids: CASSRQGREKLFF. The CDR3 bases are TGTGCCAGCAGCCGACAGGGGAGGGAAAAACTGTTTTTT. The V and J genes are TRBV12-3 or TRBV12-4 and TRBJ1-4, with 8 nucleotides matching TRBD1. The length of the CDR3 is 13 residues. V trimming: 6 bases; J trimming: 8 bases; junction bases outside the gene matches: 5.

V gene TRBV5-1 combines with J gene TRBJ1-1, with 7 bases aligning to TRBD1. There are 15 residues in the CDR3. CDR1 SGHRS and CDR2 YFSETQ come from the germline V gene. V shed 4 bases and J 4 bases; nucleotides not matched to a gene: 10. The CDR3 bases are TGCGCCAGCAGCGTTAAGCAGGGGGGCGGCACTGAAGCTTTCTTT. Protein: CASSVKQGGGTEAFF.

Written as DNA, the CDR3 is TGTGCCAGCAGTTGGCCGGACAAAAACATTCAGTACTTC. It yields the protein CASSWPDKNIQYF. The V and J genes are TRBV12-3 or TRBV12-4 and TRBJ2-4; no clear D gene. V lost 4 bases to trimming and J lost 3 bases, with 7 bases between them. The CDR3 contains 13 residues.

The chain has TRBV19 and TRBJ1-2; no firm D call. CDR3 size: 15 residues. The germline CDR1 and CDR2 sequences are LNHDA and SQIVND (reference sequence). V was cut by 5 bases and J by 8 bases, with 21 bases left in between. Here the CDR3 reads CASSASAALKWGYTF. The CDR3 DNA reads as TGTGCCAGTAGTGCCTCGGCAGCCTTGAAATGGGGCTACACCTTC.

The J gene is TRBJ1-3, the V gene TRBV5-1; TRBD1 aligns across 12 bases. The V gene's germline CDR1 is SGHRS and CDR2 YFSETQ. The CDR3 is 17 residues long. The V segment lost 2 bases and the J segment 3 bases; nucleotides outside the gene matches: 6. The CDR3 coding sequence is TGCGCCAGCAGCTTTGTCGGGACAGGGGGCGGTGGAAACACCATATATTTT. Translated, it gives CASSFVGTGGGGNTIYF. Combining the CDR3 with reference TRBV5-1 and TRBJ1-3 gives the whole variable domain KAGVTQTPRYLIKTRGQQVTLSCSPISGHRSVSWYQQTPGQGLQFLFEYFSETQRNKGNFPGRFSGRQFSNSRSEMNVSTLELGDSALYLCASSFVGTGGGGNTIYFGEGSWLTVV.

The chain carries TRBV6-1 and TRBJ2-5, with 11 bases aligning to TRBD2. The junction had 3 bases not matched to a gene; V was cut back by 3 bases and J by 3 bases. This CDR3 region has 15 residues. The germline V gene encodes CDR1 MNHNS and CDR2 SASEGT. CDR3: CASSEASGGKETQYF. Here the CDR3 DNA reads TGTGCCAGCAGTGAGGCTAGCGGGGGGAAAGAGACCCAGTACTTC.

The chain carries TRBV30 and TRBJ2-2, with no clear D. The length of the CDR3 is 11 residues. Between the trimmed V and J ends, which lost 5 bases and 4 bases, there was a span of 5 bases. Germline V lookup: CDR1 GTSNPN, CDR2 SVGIG (reference sequence). CDR3 DNA: TGTGCCTGGGACCTCACCGGGGAGCTGTTTTTT. Its translation: CAWDLTGELFF. Based on the CDR3 plus reference TRBV30 and TRBJ2-2, the full variable domain is SQTIHQWPATLVQPVGSPLSLECTVEGTSNPNLYWYRQAAGRGLQLLFYSVGIGQISSEVPQNLSASRPQDRQFILSSKKLLLSDSGFYLCAWDLTGELFFGEGSRLTVL.

The rearrangement uses TRBV10-1 and TRBJ1-2, with D perhaps matching TRBD1 (6 bases). The germline CDR1 and CDR2 sequences are WNHNN and SYGVQD (reference sequence). V was shortened by 4 bases and J by 6 bases, with 15 bases between the two germline ends. There are 14 residues in the CDR3. CDR3 residues: CASSGTARQNGYTF. The CDR3 bases are TGCGCCAGCAGTGGGACAGCCCGGCAGAATGGCTACACCTTC.

The rearrangement joins TRBV11-3 to TRBJ2-2; 8 nucleotides align to TRBD2. Germline loops: CDR1 SGHNT, CDR2 YENEEA. This CDR3 has 15 residues. Trimming cost V 4 bases and J 6 bases; bases outside gene matches: 7. Here the CDR3 reads CASSWGLDGSGELFF. Written as DNA, the CDR3 is TGTGCCAGCAGCTGGGGACTAGACGGTTCCGGGGAGCTGTTTTTT.